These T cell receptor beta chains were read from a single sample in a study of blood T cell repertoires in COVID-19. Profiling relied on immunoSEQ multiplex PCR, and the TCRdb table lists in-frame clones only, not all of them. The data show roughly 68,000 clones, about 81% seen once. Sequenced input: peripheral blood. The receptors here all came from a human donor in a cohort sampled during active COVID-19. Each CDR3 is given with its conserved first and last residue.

CDR3 protein: CASSSHKEGTYEQYF; J gene: TRBJ2-7; V gene: TRBV6-6
CDR3 protein: CSARDSGSGNEQFF; J gene: TRBJ2-1; V gene: TRBV20-1
CDR3 protein: CASSLEGVRETQYF; J gene: TRBJ2-5; V gene: TRBV5-6
CDR3 protein: CASSSARPDTQYF; J gene: TRBJ2-3; V gene: TRBV7-9
CDR3 protein: CASSVRDRGLADTEAFF; J gene: TRBJ1-1; V gene: TRBV9
CDR3 protein: CASSPGLAGTDTQYF; J gene: TRBJ2-3; V gene: TRBV27
CDR3 protein: CASSNLAEIGVSSYNEQFF; J gene: TRBJ2-1; V gene: TRBV6-7
CDR3 protein: CASSEGQGVLYSNQPQHF; J gene: TRBJ1-5; V gene: TRBV2
CDR3 protein: CASSLGTSGYTGELFF; J gene: TRBJ2-2; V gene: TRBV5-6
CDR3 protein: CASSLGGERYTF; J gene: TRBJ1-2; V gene: TRBV12-3/TRBV12-4
CDR3 protein: CASSLSIRETQYF; J gene: TRBJ2-5; V gene: TRBV11-1
CDR3 protein: CATGTSGWVDEQFF; J gene: TRBJ2-1; V gene: TRBV24-1
CDR3 protein: CASSQDYSNQSQHF; J gene: TRBJ1-5; V gene: TRBV4-2
CDR3 protein: CASSEPGQGRQYF; J gene: TRBJ2-7; V gene: TRBV6-1
CDR3 protein: CASSPDQFNYGYTF; J gene: TRBJ1-2; V gene: TRBV3-1/TRBV3-2
CDR3 protein: CASSPPRRLAGARSGELFF; J gene: TRBJ2-2; V gene: TRBV7-8
CDR3 protein: CASSLTSPGTQYF; J gene: TRBJ2-5; V gene: TRBV28
CDR3 protein: CASRPRETGYREQFF; J gene: TRBJ2-1; V gene: TRBV6-5
CDR3 protein: CATSDSNMIKNRAREQFF; J gene: TRBJ2-1; V gene: TRBV24-1
CDR3 protein: CASSEQDRMGGYTF; J gene: TRBJ1-2; V gene: TRBV6-1
CDR3 protein: CASSRSSGGTDTQYF; J gene: TRBJ2-3; V gene: TRBV4-1
CDR3 protein: CASSFEGENYGYTF; J gene: TRBJ1-2; V gene: TRBV28
CDR3 protein: CASRYILAGDNEQFF; J gene: TRBJ2-1; V gene: TRBV27
CDR3 protein: CASSVAKTSGRDEQFF; J gene: TRBJ2-1; V gene: TRBV9
CDR3 protein: CASSWSTGELFF; J gene: TRBJ2-2; V gene: TRBV7-8